A selection of T cell receptor beta chains follows, all from one sample in a study of cytomegalovirus exposure and HLA in healthy donors. The assay was immunoSEQ multiplex PCR, and TCRdb's table has in-frame clones only and misses some. Of 150,000 to 200,000 clones detected, over 70% appear once; the ten largest clones hold around 1.6%. Input material: PBMCs. The receptors were gathered from a man aged 35 to 55 in good health and CMV-seropositive. Each CDR3 is given with its conserved first and last residue. A D gene is named only where the DNA matches it firmly. Part of the rows lack a size; the others show once, few, many or a class for expanded clones.

clone size,CDR3 length,J gene,D gene,V gene,CDR3 protein,CDR3 DNA
-,13,TRBJ1-1,TRBD1,TRBV12-5,CASGPRGGLEAFF,TGTGCTAGTGGTCCCAGAGGGGGCCTTGAAGCTTTCTTT
-,13,TRBJ2-7,TRBD1,TRBV15,CATSRGTVHEQYF,TGTGCCACCAGCAGGGGGACAGTGCACGAGCAGTACTTC
-,14,TRBJ1-1,TRBD1,TRBV18,CASSSPTGEAEAFF,TGTGCCAGCTCATCTCCGACAGGGGAAGCTGAAGCTTTCTTT
-,15,TRBJ2-7,TRBD2,TRBV9,CASSVGPSGAYEQYF,TGTGCCAGCAGCGTAGGCCCTAGCGGGGCCTACGAGCAGTACTTC
-,13,TRBJ2-7,TRBD1,TRBV2,CASSFGTGGEQYF,TGTGCCAGCAGCTTTGGGACAGGGGGCGAGCAGTACTTC
-,17,TRBJ2-3,TRBD2,TRBV7-2,CASRGNGLAGNYDTQYF,TGTGCCAGCAGGGGAAACGGACTAGCGGGGAACTATGATACGCAGTATTTT
-,14,TRBJ1-2,TRBD1,TRBV6-5,CASSSQGATSSYTF,TGTGCCAGCAGTTCACAGGGGGCGACGTCCAGCTACACCTTC
-,13,TRBJ2-7,-,TRBV21-1,CASSLRGSYEQYF,TGTGCCAGCAGCCTAAGGGGGTCCTACGAGCAGTACTTC
-,17,TRBJ1-5,-,TRBV15,CATSRDGGEIGNQPQHF,TGTGCCACCAGCAGAGATGGCGGCGAGATCGGCAATCAGCCCCAGCATTTT
-,14,TRBJ2-7,-,TRBV5-1,CASSSLGVGDEQYF,TGCGCCAGCAGCTCCTTGGGAGTCGGGGACGAGCAGTACTTC
-,15,TRBJ1-1,-,TRBV18,CASSPPEGAKVEAFF,TGTGCCAGCTCACCACCGGAAGGGGCCAAGGTTGAAGCTTTCTTT
-,13,TRBJ2-1,-,TRBV25-1,CASSDGGRNEQFF,TGTGCCAGCAGTGATGGGGGCCGTAATGAGCAGTTCTTC
-,14,TRBJ2-7,TRBD1,TRBV30,CAWRGRQGVYEQYF,TGTGCCTGGAGGGGACGACAGGGCGTCTACGAGCAGTACTTC
-,14,TRBJ2-5,-,TRBV7-9,CASSLVGLQETQYF,TGTGCCAGCAGCTTAGTTGGACTACAAGAGACCCAGTACTTC
-,15,TRBJ1-3,-,TRBV15,CATLEGSFSGNTIYF,TGTGCCACCTTAGAGGGTTCGTTCTCTGGAAACACCATATATTTT
-,16,TRBJ1-2,-,TRBV4-3,CASSQDTRGLAYGYTF,TGCGCCAGCAGCCAAGATACCCGCGGCCTAGCCTATGGCTACACCTTC
-,13,TRBJ2-1,TRBD2,TRBV6-5,CASKLAGGNEQFF,TGTGCCAGCAAACTAGCGGGAGGGAATGAGCAGTTCTTC
-,14,TRBJ2-1,TRBD1,TRBV9,CASTPGGLVNEQFF,TGTGCCAGCACTCCAGGGGGCTTGGTAAATGAGCAGTTCTTC
few,14,TRBJ1-1,-,TRBV9,CASSVGPPNTEAFF,TGTGCCAGCAGCGTAGGTCCTCCGAACACTGAAGCTTTCTTT
-,13,TRBJ2-3,-,TRBV19,CASTKSRTDTQYF,TGTGCCAGTACTAAGTCTCGCACAGATACGCAGTATTTT
-,15,TRBJ2-3,-,TRBV27,CASSRLMENTDTQYF,TGTGCCAGCAGCCGACTCATGGAAAACACAGATACGCAGTATTTT
-,13,TRBJ2-7,-,TRBV30,CAWRNRGGDEQYF,TGTGCCTGGAGAAACAGGGGAGGAGACGAGCAGTACTTC
-,15,TRBJ1-2,-,TRBV19,CASSTPGGLGYGYTF,TGTGCCAGTAGTACACCGGGGGGGCTCGGGTATGGCTACACCTTC
-,13,TRBJ1-5,TRBD1,TRBV5-4,CASSWDRNQPQHF,TGTGCCAGCAGCTGGGACAGGAATCAGCCCCAGCATTTT
once,13,TRBJ2-7,TRBD1,TRBV29-1,CSVAGQGSYEQYF,TGCAGCGTTGCGGGACAGGGCTCCTACGAGCAGTACTTC
once,15,TRBJ2-1,TRBD2,TRBV5-1,CASSTNPREGYEQFF,TGCGCCAGCAGCACTAACCCTAGGGAGGGCTATGAGCAGTTCTTC
once,16,TRBJ2-7,-,TRBV5-6,CASSTTRTASSYEQYF,TGTGCCAGCAGCACCACCCGGACTGCTAGCTCCTACGAGCAGTACTTC
-,15,TRBJ1-5,-,TRBV11-1,CASSLLSLSNQPQHF,TGTGCCAGCAGCTTATTGAGTCTTAGCAATCAGCCCCAGCATTTT
once,14,TRBJ1-2,TRBD1,TRBV29-1,CSVARTGGVGGYTF,TGCAGCGTTGCCCGGACAGGCGGGGTCGGTGGCTACACCTTC
-,13,TRBJ2-3,-,TRBV5-1,CASSGEGADTQYF,TGCGCCAGCAGCGGGGAGGGGGCAGATACGCAGTATTTT
-,15,TRBJ1-5,-,TRBV6-1,CASSLDFLGSQPQHF,TGTGCCAGCAGTTTGGACTTTTTGGGGAGTCAGCCCCAGCATTTT
-,15,TRBJ2-2,-,TRBV7-2,CASSLPLVHTGELFF,TGTGCCAGCAGCTTACCACTAGTACACACCGGGGAGCTGTTTTTT
-,15,TRBJ1-2,TRBD1,TRBV13,CASSYWTGADYGYTF,TGTGCCAGCAGCTATTGGACAGGGGCGGACTATGGCTACACCTTC
few,14,TRBJ1-2,-,TRBV7-2,CASSSRGEGSGYTF,TGTGCCAGCAGCTCCCGGGGGGAGGGGTCTGGCTACACCTTC
-,14,TRBJ2-7,TRBD1,TRBV19,CASSNRDRGYEQYF,TGTGCCAGTAGTAACCGGGACAGGGGCTACGAGCAGTACTTC
-,16,TRBJ2-7,-,TRBV6-6,CASSYPQQAGTYEQYF,TGTGCCAGCAGTTACCCCCAACAGGCTGGGACCTACGAGCAGTACTTC
-,14,TRBJ2-5,TRBD1,TRBV5-1,CASSLQGTQETQYF,TGCGCCAGCAGCTTACAGGGGACCCAAGAGACCCAGTACTTC
-,17,TRBJ2-3,TRBD2,TRBV5-1,CASSLAGLAGITDTQYF,TGCGCCAGCAGCTTGGCGGGGCTAGCGGGTATCACAGATACGCAGTATTTT
-,18,TRBJ2-3,-,TRBV19,CASSIGYRRQLVTDTQYF,TGTGCCAGTAGTATAGGGTATCGGAGGCAGTTAGTTACAGATACGCAGTATTTT
-,14,TRBJ2-7,TRBD1,TRBV6-1,CASGGQGRGYEQYF,TGTGCCAGCGGGGGACAGGGGCGGGGGTACGAGCAGTACTTC
once,12,TRBJ2-7,TRBD1,TRBV6-1,CASRQGAYEQYF,TGTGCCAGCCGACAGGGGGCCTACGAGCAGTACTTC
-,13,TRBJ1-2,-,TRBV2,CASSDEGWKSYTF,TGTGCCAGCAGTGACGAGGGTTGGAAAAGCTACACCTTC
few,14,TRBJ2-2,-,TRBV6-5,CASSYGRNTGELFF,TGTGCCAGCAGTTACGGGCGGAACACCGGGGAGCTGTTTTTT
-,14,TRBJ1-3,TRBD1,TRBV27,CASRSRGSGNTIYF,TGTGCCAGCAGATCCAGGGGGTCTGGAAACACCATATATTTT
once,15,TRBJ2-7,TRBD2,TRBV13,CASSLGSSGSYEQYF,TGTGCCAGCAGCTTAGGATCTAGCGGGAGCTACGAGCAGTACTTC
-,15,TRBJ2-1,TRBD1,TRBV7-2,CASSLQGLQANEQFF,TGTGCCAGCAGCCTACAGGGGCTACAGGCCAATGAGCAGTTCTTC
-,15,TRBJ2-1,TRBD2,TRBV5-1,CASSLDSGRRDEQFF,TGCGCCAGCAGCTTGGACAGCGGGAGGAGGGATGAGCAGTTCTTC
-,13,TRBJ2-7,-,TRBV7-2,CASSFQRYYEQYF,TGTGCCAGCAGCTTCCAGCGGTACTACGAGCAGTACTTC
-,14,TRBJ2-7,TRBD1,TRBV6-5,CASSYDRGANEQYF,TGTGCCAGCAGTTACGACAGGGGAGCCAACGAGCAGTACTTC
-,14,TRBJ1-2,-,TRBV19,CASSLGQPIYGYTF,TGTGCCAGTAGTTTAGGACAGCCTATCTATGGCTACACCTTC
few,13,TRBJ1-3,-,TRBV29-1,CSGQMSSGNTIYF,TGCAGCGGACAAATGAGCTCTGGAAACACCATATATTTT
-,14,TRBJ1-1,-,TRBV29-1,CSVDKGGGDTEAFF,TGCAGCGTCGATAAAGGGGGAGGGGACACTGAAGCTTTCTTT